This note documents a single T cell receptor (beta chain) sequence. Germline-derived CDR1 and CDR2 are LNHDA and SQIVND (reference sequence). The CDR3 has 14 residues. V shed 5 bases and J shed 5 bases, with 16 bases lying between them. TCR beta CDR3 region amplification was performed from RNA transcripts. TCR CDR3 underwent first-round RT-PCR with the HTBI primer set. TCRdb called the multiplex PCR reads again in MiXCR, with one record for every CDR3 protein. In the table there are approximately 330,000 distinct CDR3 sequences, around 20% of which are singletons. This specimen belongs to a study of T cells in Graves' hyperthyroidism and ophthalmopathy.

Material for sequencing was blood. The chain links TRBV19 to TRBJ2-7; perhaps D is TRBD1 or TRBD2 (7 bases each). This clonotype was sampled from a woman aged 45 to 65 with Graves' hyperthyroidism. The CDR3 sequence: CASSLQGGINEQYF. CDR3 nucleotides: TGTGCCAGTAGTCTCCAGGGGGGGATCAACGAGCAGTACTTC.